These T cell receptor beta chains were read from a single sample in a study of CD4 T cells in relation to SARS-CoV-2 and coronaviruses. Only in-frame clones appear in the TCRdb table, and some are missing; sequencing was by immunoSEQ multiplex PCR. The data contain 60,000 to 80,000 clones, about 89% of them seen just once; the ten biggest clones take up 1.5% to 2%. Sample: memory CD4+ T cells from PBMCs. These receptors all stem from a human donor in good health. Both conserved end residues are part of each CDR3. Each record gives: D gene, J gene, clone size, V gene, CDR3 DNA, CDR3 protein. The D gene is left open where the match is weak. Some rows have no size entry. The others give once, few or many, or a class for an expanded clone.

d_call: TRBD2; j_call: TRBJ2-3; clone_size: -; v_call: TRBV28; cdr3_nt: TGTGCCAGCAGTCGCCTGCCGGGACTAGTCGGCACAGATACGCAGTATTTT; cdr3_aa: CASSRLPGLVGTDTQYF
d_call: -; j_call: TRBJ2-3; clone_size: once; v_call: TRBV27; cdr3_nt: TGTGCCAGCAGTTTCAACAGGGGCACAGATACGCAGTATTTT; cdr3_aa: CASSFNRGTDTQYF
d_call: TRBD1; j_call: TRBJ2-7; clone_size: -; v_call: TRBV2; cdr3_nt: TGTGCCAGCAGTGGAGGGACAGGACCCTACGAGCAGTACTTC; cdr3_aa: CASSGGTGPYEQYF
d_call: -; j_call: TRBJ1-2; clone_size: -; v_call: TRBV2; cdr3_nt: TGTGCCAGCAGTCGGGACGGTTATGGCTACACCTTC; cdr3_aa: CASSRDGYGYTF
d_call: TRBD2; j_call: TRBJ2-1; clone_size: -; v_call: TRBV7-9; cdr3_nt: TGTGCCGGGTCGTTAGCGGGAGTCGATGAGCAGTTCTTC; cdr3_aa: CAGSLAGVDEQFF
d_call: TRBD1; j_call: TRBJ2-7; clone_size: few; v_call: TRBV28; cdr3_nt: TGTGCCAGCAGACGAGCTGGACAGGGGACCTACGAGCAGTACTTC; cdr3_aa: CASRRAGQGTYEQYF
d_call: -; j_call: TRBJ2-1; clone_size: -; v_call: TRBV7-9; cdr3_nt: TGTGCCCGCCGGGATTCTAGCTCCTACAATGAGCAGTTCTTC; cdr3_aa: CARRDSSSYNEQFF
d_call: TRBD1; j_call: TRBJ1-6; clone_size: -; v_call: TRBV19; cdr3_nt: TGTGCCAGTGCCAAGTTGCAGGGGGATTCACCCCTCCACTTT; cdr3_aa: CASAKLQGDSPLHF
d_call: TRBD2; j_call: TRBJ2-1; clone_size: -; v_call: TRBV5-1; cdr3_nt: TGCGCCAGCAGCTGGGCTGTCGGGAGGGGCAATGAGCAGTTCTTC; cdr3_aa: CASSWAVGRGNEQFF
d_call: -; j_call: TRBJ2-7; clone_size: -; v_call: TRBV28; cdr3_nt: TGTGCCAGCAGGCCCGGGAGCCGGAGGGAGCAGTACTTC; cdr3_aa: CASRPGSRREQYF
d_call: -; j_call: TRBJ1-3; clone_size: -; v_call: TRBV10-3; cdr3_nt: TGTGCCATCAAAGCCGGCGGGGACTCTGGAAACACCATATATTTT; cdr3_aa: CAIKAGGDSGNTIYF
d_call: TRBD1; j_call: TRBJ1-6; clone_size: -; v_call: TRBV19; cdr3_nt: TGTGCCAGTAGTGACCGGGACAGAGGTTCACCCCTCCACTTT; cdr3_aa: CASSDRDRGSPLHF
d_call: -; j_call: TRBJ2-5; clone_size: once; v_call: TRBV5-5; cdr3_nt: TGTGCCAGCAGCTTTCAAGGGGAGGAGACCCAGTACTTC; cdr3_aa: CASSFQGEETQYF
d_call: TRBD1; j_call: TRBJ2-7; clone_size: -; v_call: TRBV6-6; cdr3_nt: TGTGCCAGCAGTCCACATCCCGGACAGGGAACGTACGAGCAGTACTTC; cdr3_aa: CASSPHPGQGTYEQYF
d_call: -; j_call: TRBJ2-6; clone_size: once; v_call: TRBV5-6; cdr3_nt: TGTGCCAGCAGCTTGGTCGCAGGTCGCACGGATCCTGGGGCCAACGTCCTGACTTTC; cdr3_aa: CASSLVAGRTDPGANVLTF
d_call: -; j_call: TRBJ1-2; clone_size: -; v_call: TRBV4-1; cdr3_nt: TGCGCCAGCAGCCAAAGGACAGCCCAGTCCTATGGCTACACCTTC; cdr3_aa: CASSQRTAQSYGYTF
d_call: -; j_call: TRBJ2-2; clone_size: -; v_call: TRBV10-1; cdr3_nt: TGCGCCAGCAGTGATTTTGGGGAGACAGGCACCGGGGAGCTGTTTTTT; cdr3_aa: CASSDFGETGTGELFF
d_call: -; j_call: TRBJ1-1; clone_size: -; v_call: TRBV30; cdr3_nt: TGTGCCTGGATTTCTCCATCGAGGGACACTGAAGCTTTCTTT; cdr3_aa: CAWISPSRDTEAFF
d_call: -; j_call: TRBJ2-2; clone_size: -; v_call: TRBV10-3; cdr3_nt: TGTGCCTCCGGGCAGGCTAGGACCGGGGAGCTGTTTTTT; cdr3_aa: CASGQARTGELFF
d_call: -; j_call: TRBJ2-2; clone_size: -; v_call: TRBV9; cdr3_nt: TGTGCCAGCACATTGAACACCGGGGAGCTGTTTTTT; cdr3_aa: CASTLNTGELFF
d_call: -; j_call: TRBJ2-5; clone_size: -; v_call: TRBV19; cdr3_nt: TGTGCCAGTAGTATTTCGGGGACCGAAGAGACCCAGTACTTC; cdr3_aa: CASSISGTEETQYF
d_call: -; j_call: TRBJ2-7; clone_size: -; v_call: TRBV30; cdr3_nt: TGTGCCTGGAGTGTATTCATTACCTACGAGCAGTACTTC; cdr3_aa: CAWSVFITYEQYF
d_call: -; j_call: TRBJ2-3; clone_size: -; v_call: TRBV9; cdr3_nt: TGTGCCAGCAGCTGGACCACCACAGATACGCAGTATTTT; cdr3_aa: CASSWTTTDTQYF
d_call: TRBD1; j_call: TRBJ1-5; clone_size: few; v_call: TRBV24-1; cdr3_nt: TGTGCCACCAGCTCCTCCGGGACAGGGGAAAATCAGCCCCAGCATTTT; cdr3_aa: CATSSSGTGENQPQHF
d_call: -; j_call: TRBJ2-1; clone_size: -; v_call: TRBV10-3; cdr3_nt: TGTGCCATCAGTGATGAGGGGGATGAGCAGTTCTTC; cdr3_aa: CAISDEGDEQFF
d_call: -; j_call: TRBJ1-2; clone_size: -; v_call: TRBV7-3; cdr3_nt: TGTGCCAGCAGCTTAACGGGGTCAGACTACTATGGCTACACCTTC; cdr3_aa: CASSLTGSDYYGYTF
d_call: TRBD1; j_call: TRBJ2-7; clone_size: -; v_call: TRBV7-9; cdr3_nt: TGTGCCAGCAGCTACCCGGGACAGGGCTACGAGCAGTACTTC; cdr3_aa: CASSYPGQGYEQYF
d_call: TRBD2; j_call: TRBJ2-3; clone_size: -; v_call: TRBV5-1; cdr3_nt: TGCGCCAGCAGCCCGGTAGCGGGAGGGCCAGATACGCAGTATTTT; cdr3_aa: CASSPVAGGPDTQYF
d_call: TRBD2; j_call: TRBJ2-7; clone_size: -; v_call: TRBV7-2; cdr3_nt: TGTGCCAGCAGCTTAACACTAGCGGCCTACGAGCAGTACTTC; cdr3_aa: CASSLTLAAYEQYF
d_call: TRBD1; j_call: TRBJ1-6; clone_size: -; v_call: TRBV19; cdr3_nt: TGTGCCAGTAGTACCGGGGACAGGGTGCCCCTTGGGACCTATAATTCACCCCTCCACTTT; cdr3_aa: CASSTGDRVPLGTYNSPLHF
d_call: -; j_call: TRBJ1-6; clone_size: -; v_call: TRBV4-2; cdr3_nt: TGTGCCAGCAGCCAAGAGGTCGGCAGGGGCCTCAATCCCCTCCACTTT; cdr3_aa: CASSQEVGRGLNPLHF
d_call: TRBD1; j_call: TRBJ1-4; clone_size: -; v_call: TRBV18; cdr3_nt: TGTGCCAGCTCACCCGCCGGGACAGGGAATGAAAAACTGTTTTTT; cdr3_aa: CASSPAGTGNEKLFF
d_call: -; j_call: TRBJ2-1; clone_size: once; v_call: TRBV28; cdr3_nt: TGTGCCAGCACGAAAGTCGGCTCCTACAATGAGCAGTTCTTC; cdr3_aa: CASTKVGSYNEQFF
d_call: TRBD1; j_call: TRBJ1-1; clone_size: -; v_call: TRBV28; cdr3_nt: TGTGCCAGCAGTTTAACAGGGGGCAACACTGAAGCTTTCTTT; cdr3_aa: CASSLTGGNTEAFF
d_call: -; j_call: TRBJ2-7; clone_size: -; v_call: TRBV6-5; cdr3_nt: TGTGCCAGCAGGGACCGAAACGAGCAGTACTTC; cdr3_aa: CASRDRNEQYF
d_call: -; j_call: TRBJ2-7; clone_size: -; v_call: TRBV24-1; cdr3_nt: TGTGCCACCGCCGGAGGGGCGTCCTACGAGCAGTACTTC; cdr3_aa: CATAGGASYEQYF
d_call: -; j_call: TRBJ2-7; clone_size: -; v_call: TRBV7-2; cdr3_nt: TGTGCCAGCAGCCGTCAAAGCTCCTACGAGCAGTACTTC; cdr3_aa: CASSRQSSYEQYF